The 13 T cell receptor beta chains below come from one sample, sequenced in a study of T cell repertoires in cytomegalovirus infection. No cognate antigen is known for these TCRs. TCRdb itself ran the reads through MiXCR, one entry per CDR3 protein. The data contain about 900,000 distinct CDR3 sequences, less than 35% of them singletons. The source was cultured CD8+ T cells from PBMCs, collected from culture after CMV antigen stimulation. The receptors stem from a human donor in good health (CMV status not recorded). Some clones in this sample may be carry-over from other donors' samples.

This clonotype occurred a few times. This chain uses TRBV2 with TRBJ1-2, with 8 bases lining up with TRBD1. The ends lost 7 bases at V and 2 bases at J; junction bases unmatched: 12. The germline CDR1 and CDR2 sequences are SNHLY and FYNNEI. The CDR3 has 16 residues. This chain's CDR3 is CASITGDRQSNYGYTF. DNA for the CDR3: TGTGCCAGCATCACCGGGGACAGGCAATCCAACTATGGCTACACCTTC.

This clonotype was detected a few times. The rearrangement joins TRBV7-9 to TRBJ2-1; 10 nucleotides agree with TRBD1. Unmatched junction bases numbered 4, after V lost 4 bases and J lost 4 bases. The germline gives CDR1 SEHNR, CDR2 FQNEAQ (reference sequence). The CDR3 is made up of 15 amino acids. The CDR3 sequence is CASSSDRGFYNEQFF. CDR3 nucleotide sequence: TGTGCCAGCAGCTCGGACAGGGGGTTTTACAATGAGCAGTTCTTC.

This clonotype has a count of ten or more. The rearrangement joins TRBV7-6 to TRBJ2-6; unclear D gene. CDR3 length: 15 residues. Trimming cost V 0 bases and J 2 bases, with 5 bases left between them. CDR1 is SGHVS and CDR2 is FNYEAQ in the germline V gene. The CDR3 sequence is CASSLARPGANVLTF. As DNA, the CDR3 is TGTGCCAGCAGCTTAGCTAGGCCTGGGGCCAACGTCCTGACTTTC.

This clonotype has just a few counts. The chain links TRBV7-9 to TRBJ2-2; D not certain. Between the trimmed V and J ends, which lost 2 bases and 7 bases, there was a span of 14 bases. The CDR3 extends over 15 amino acids. Germline V gene lookup returns CDR1 SEHNR and CDR2 FQNEAQ (reference sequence). CDR3 bases: TGTGCCAGCAGCTTAAAAGGCCCGTCGTTCGGGGAGCTGTTTTTT. It encodes CASSLKGPSFGELFF.

There are a few counts of this clonotype. The chain uses TRBV7-6 and TRBJ1-2; 7 bases line up with TRBD1. V shed 3 bases, J shed 4 bases, and the junction held 11 bases outside the gene matches. The CDR3 sequence is 16 residues long. The germline V gene encodes CDR1 SGHVS and CDR2 FNYEAQ. CDR3 in DNA: TGTGCCAGCAGCTTTGGGGACAGAGAGAAAAGCTATGGCTACACCTTC. Amino acid sequence: CASSFGDREKSYGYTF.

The rearrangement uses TRBV6-1 and TRBJ1-5; tentatively, D is TRBD1 (5 bases). Germline assignment: CDR1 MNHNS and CDR2 SASEGT. Trimming left V 6 bases short and J 1 base short, with 19 bases between. The CDR3 is 17 amino acids. The CDR3 DNA reads TGTGCCAGCAGACCGATAGGAGGGGCCATGAGCAATCAGCCCCAGCATTTT. Translating it yields CASRPIGGAMSNQPQHF.

The chain links TRBV7-1 to TRBJ1-2; perhaps TRBD1 as D (5 bases). TRBV7-1 belongs to the ORF category, with a function that is uncertain. The CDR3 contains 12 residues. Trimming removed 8 bases from V and 4 bases from J, with 11 bases in between. For the CDR3, the DNA is TGTGCCAGCCTTGGGGGGAGCTATGGCTACACCTTC. It translates to CASLGGSYGYTF.

This clonotype showed up many times. The chain is built from TRBV7-6 and TRBJ2-3; possible D gene TRBD1, 6 bases. The germline V gene has CDR1 SGHVS and CDR2 FNYEAQ. The CDR3 extends over 16 amino acids. The V end lost 5 bases, the J end lost 0 bases, and 15 bases lay between the germline ends. In DNA form, the CDR3 reads TGTGCCAGCAGCCCGAGGACAGCATCTAGCACAGATACGCAGTATTTT. Translated: CASSPRTASSTDTQYF.

The J gene is TRBJ2-7, the V gene TRBV7-9, with D hard to call. The CDR3 has 12 amino acids. Germline V CDR1 and CDR2: SEHNR, FQNEAQ (reference sequence). V lost 2 bases and J 3 bases, leaving 5 bases between the germline ends. The CDR3 DNA reads TGTGCCAGCAGCTTATACGACTACGAGCAGTACTTC. Protein sequence: CASSLYDYEQYF.

The CDR3 bases are TGCGCCAGCAGGGATATGGACGGTACTATGAACACTGAAGCTTTCTTT. Its translation: CASRDMDGTMNTEAFF. This sequence joins TRBV5-1 and TRBJ1-1; D gene unclear. The V end lost 5 bases, the J end lost 0 bases, and 17 bases lay between the germline ends. Germline loops: CDR1 SGHRS, CDR2 YFSETQ. The CDR3 consists of 16 residues.

This clonotype was seen many times. At one boundary the junction diverges from the germline segment, which might be a read error. The V and J genes are TRBV7-6 and TRBJ2-1; D not certain. The CDR3 loop spans 12 amino acids. CDR1 and CDR2 from the germline V gene are SGHVS and FNYEAQ. CDR3 amino acids: CASGRSDNEQFF. The DNA of the CDR3 is TGTGCCAGCGGACGCTCCGACAATGAGCAGTTCTTC.

This clonotype was counted ten times or more. The V call is TRBV7-6, the J call TRBJ2-5, with 9 positions matching TRBD1. CDR3 size: 14 residues. Trimming removed 5 bases from V and 1 base from J; junction bases left unmatched: 2. Germline V gene data show CDR1 as SGHVS and CDR2 as FNYEAQ. The CDR3 DNA sequence: TGTGCCAGCAGCCTGGACAGGGGCCAAGAGACCCAGTACTTC. Encoded protein: CASSLDRGQETQYF.

V usage is TRBV6-6 and J usage is TRBJ2-1, with D possibly being TRBD2 (5 bases). V lost 0 bases, J lost 8 bases, and 8 bases lay in between. Germline V gives CDR1 MNHNY, CDR2 SVGAGI (reference sequence). This CDR3 has 13 amino acids. This chain's CDR3 is CASSYSEGYEQFF. For the CDR3, the DNA is TGTGCCAGCAGTTACTCTGAGGGCTATGAGCAGTTCTTC.